The 29 T cell receptor beta chains below all came from one sample that was sequenced in a study of identical twins. TCRdb reanalysed the 5' RACE reads using MiXCR and keeps one entry per CDR3 protein. The table records 200,000 to 250,000 distinct CDR3 sequences, about 7.5% of them present only once. These data were also filed under a second study, of yellow fever vaccine responses in identical twins.

Sequenced: CD8+ T cells sorted from blood. The receptors were sampled from a woman younger than 30 in good health.

This clonotype was observed many times. V usage is TRBV29-1 and J usage is TRBJ2-3; D may be TRBD1 or TRBD2 (5 bases each). This CDR3 spans 12 amino acids. The V gene's germline CDR1 is SQVTM and CDR2 ANQGSEA. V was pared by 6 bases and J by 4 bases, with 11 bases between. CDR3 DNA sequence: TGCAGCGTCGATGGGACCCCAGATACGCAGTATTTT. The encoded protein is CSVDGTPDTQYF.

This clonotype has a count of ten or more. V gene TRBV9 combines with J gene TRBJ2-1; D call uncertain. The CDR3 sequence is 12 residues long. Trimming shortened V by 0 bases and J by 8 bases, and 6 bases separated the two germline ends. Germline CDR1 is SGDLS and CDR2 is YYNGEE. CDR3 in DNA: TGTGCCAGCAGCGTAGATGGGGATGAGCAGTTCTTC. Translation gives CASSVDGDEQFF.

The table lists this clonotype with many counts. The chain has TRBV13 and TRBJ2-7, with 7 bases lining up with TRBD2. The ends lost 0 bases at V and 2 bases at J; junction bases unmatched: 4. The germline V gene has CDR1 PRHDT and CDR2 FYEKMQ (reference sequence). The CDR3 is made up of 15 amino acids. Here the CDR3 DNA reads TGTGCCAGCAGCTTAGGGACTAGCTTGGCCTACGAGCAGTACTTC. Encoded protein: CASSLGTSLAYEQYF.

This clonotype was recorded many times. The chain recombines TRBV29-1 with TRBJ2-2; D remains ambiguous. The germline gives CDR1 SQVTM, CDR2 ANQGSEA. The CDR3 is made up of 12 amino acids. Between the trimmed V and J ends, which lost 6 bases and 7 bases, there was a span of 12 bases. CDR3 nucleotide sequence: TGCAGCGTGCAAGAGTCAGGCGGGGAGCTGTTTTTT. Its protein product is CSVQESGGELFF.

This clonotype has a count of ten or more. V gene TRBV7-6 combines with J gene TRBJ2-3, with D possibly matching TRBD1 (5 bases). The germline V gene encodes CDR1 SGHVS and CDR2 FNYEAQ. Trimming cost V 1 base and J 1 base, with 9 bases left between them. The CDR3 has 15 residues. CDR3 amino acids: CASSLGGSGTDTQYF. CDR3 DNA: TGTGCCAGCAGCTTAGGGGGCTCCGGCACAGATACGCAGTATTTT.

This clonotype was counted a few times. V usage is TRBV3-1 and J usage is TRBJ2-2; D is possibly TRBD1 (6 bases). Trimming took off 4 bases at V and 0 bases at J, with 9 bases between the two ends. The V gene's germline CDR1 is LGHDT and CDR2 YNNKEL (reference sequence). The CDR3 spans 15 residues. The CDR3 DNA reads as TGTGCCAGCAGCCTACAGGGCCCGAACACCGGGGAGCTGTTTTTT. This sequence encodes CASSLQGPNTGELFF.

This clonotype was recorded many times. The chain is built from TRBV27 and TRBJ2-3; the match to TRBD2 covers 7 bases. V shed 1 base, J shed 0 bases, and the junction held 7 bases outside the gene matches. Germline loops: CDR1 MNHEY, CDR2 SMNVEV (reference sequence). The CDR3 spans 17 residues. CDR3 protein: CASSLFSAGDSTDTQYF. CDR3 DNA: TGTGCCAGCAGTTTATTCTCCGCGGGGGATAGCACAGATACGCAGTATTTT.

The chain has TRBV7-9 and TRBJ1-4; D is unresolved. Germline CDR1 is SEHNR and CDR2 is FQNEAQ (reference sequence). This CDR3 contains 11 residues. V gave up 5 bases and J gave up 8 bases, with 6 bases separating them. The CDR3 spells CASSKQEKLFF. CDR3 DNA sequence: TGTGCCAGCAGCAAACAAGAAAAACTGTTTTTT.

This clonotype was seen a handful of times. The rearrangement uses TRBV28 and TRBJ1-1, with D unclear. V dropped 3 bases and J dropped 8 bases, with 16 bases sitting between them. Germline CDR1 and CDR2: MDHEN and SYDVKM. This CDR3 is built from 14 residues. The CDR3 is CASSFLIGRLEAFF. The CDR3, as DNA: TGTGCCAGCAGTTTCTTAATCGGGCGGCTGGAAGCTTTCTTT.

This clonotype was seen a few times. The V call is TRBV5-1, the J call TRBJ1-1; TRBD1 might be the D (5 bases). The CDR3 is 15 amino acids. Germline V gene data show CDR1 as SGHRS and CDR2 as YFSETQ. V was shortened by 6 bases and J by 1 base, with 16 bases between the two germline ends. The CDR3 loop reads CASKTSPTANTEAFF. The CDR3 DNA is TGCGCCAGCAAAACGAGCCCGACAGCGAACACTGAAGCTTTCTTT. The full variable domain, its missing parts supplied by reference TRBV5-1 and TRBJ1-1, is KAGVTQTPRYLIKTRGQQVTLSCSPISGHRSVSWYQQTPGQGLQFLFEYFSETQRNKGNFPGRFSGRQFSNSRSEMNVSTLELGDSALYLCASKTSPTANTEAFFGQGTRLTVV.

This clonotype was seen only a few times. This CDR3 is CASSLNLGGDTGELFF. The CDR3 DNA is TGTGCCAGCAGCTTAAATTTGGGCGGGGACACCGGGGAGCTGTTTTTT. The chain uses TRBV7-7 and TRBJ2-2; D possibly corresponds to TRBD2 (6 bases). V was trimmed by 2 bases and J by 3 bases, leaving 13 bases between them. CDR3 size: 16 residues. Germline assignment: CDR1 SSHAT and CDR2 FNYEAQ (reference sequence).

The rearrangement joins TRBV4-2 to TRBJ2-3; 9 positions match TRBD1. The CDR3 length is 15 residues. CDR1 is LGHNA and CDR2 is YNFKEQ in the germline V gene. With 1 base clipped from V and 5 bases from J, the junction kept 4 bases outside the gene matches. CDR3 nucleotide sequence: TGTGCCAGCAGCCAAGGGACAGGGGCGGGAGATACGCAGTATTTT. This translates into CASSQGTGAGDTQYF.

On this clonotype itself: Possible read error: a much larger clone is one base away. The CDR3 nucleotides are TGTGCCAGCAGCTGGACTAGCGGGAGCACAGATACGCAGTATTTT. It is translated as CASSWTSGSTDTQYF. The V gene is TRBV7-9, the J gene TRBJ2-3; 11 bases map to TRBD2. CDR3 length equals 15 residues. V dropped 4 bases and J dropped 0; count of bases not matched to a gene: 0. Germline assignment: CDR1 SEHNR and CDR2 FQNEAQ (reference sequence).

This clonotype was seen more than once but under ten times. V gene TRBV27 combines with J gene TRBJ2-2; D unclear. The CDR3 length is 12 residues. The V end was cut by 5 bases, the J end by 4 bases, with 5 bases between. Germline CDR1 reads MNHEY; CDR2 reads SMNVEV (reference sequence). The CDR3 loop is CASSIPTGELFF. The DNA for the CDR3 is TGTGCCAGCAGTATCCCCACCGGGGAGCTGTTTTTT.

This clonotype was observed a few times. The CDR3 coding sequence is TGTGCCAGCAGTGGGACGGGGACCGGCTATGGCTACACCTTC. As protein: CASSGTGTGYGYTF. The V gene is TRBV2, the J gene TRBJ1-2; perhaps TRBD1 as D (5 bases). V lost 4 bases to trimming and J lost 4 bases, with 13 bases between them. This CDR3 has 14 residues. Per germline, CDR1 SNHLY and CDR2 FYNNEI.

This clonotype appeared many times. V usage is TRBV3-1 and J usage is TRBJ2-1, with 9 bases that match TRBD1. The CDR3 consists of 16 residues. The germline V gene encodes CDR1 LGHDT and CDR2 YNNKEL (reference sequence). V gave up 3 bases and J gave up 4 bases; unmatched junction bases: 7. The CDR3 loop reads CASSHPGTGKYNEQFF. The DNA for the CDR3 is TGTGCCAGCAGCCACCCCGGGACAGGGAAATACAATGAGCAGTTCTTC.

This clonotype was picked up a small number of times. The CDR3 spells CSATTVSGFYEQYF. The CDR3 DNA is TGCAGCGCAACCACAGTTTCTGGTTTCTACGAGCAGTACTTC. The V call is TRBV29-1, the J call TRBJ2-7; D gene unclear. V dropped 7 bases and J dropped 3 bases, with 19 bases sitting between them. CDR1 SQVTM and CDR2 ANQGSEA come from the germline V gene. The CDR3 runs 14 residues.

The chain employs TRBV12-3 or TRBV12-4 and TRBJ1-1, with D possibly being TRBD1 (6 bases). Trimming left V 5 bases short and J 1 base short, with 23 bases between. The CDR3 sequence is 18 residues long. The CDR3 nucleotides read TGTGCCAGCAGTCCGAACAGGGTAGGGAGTTATGGGAACACTGAAGCTTTCTTT. Protein sequence: CASSPNRVGSYGNTEAFF.

This clonotype was counted ten times or more. V usage is TRBV6-5 and J usage is TRBJ1-2; D remains unclear. V shed 2 bases and J shed 7 bases, with 11 bases lying between them. The CDR3 is 13 amino acids. CDR1 MNHEY and CDR2 SVGAGI come from the germline V gene. CDR3 amino acids: CASSYAEAGGYTF. The CDR3 coding sequence is TGTGCCAGCAGTTACGCCGAAGCGGGTGGCTACACCTTC.

This clonotype was observed a handful of times. This rearrangement joins TRBV28 to TRBJ2-3, with D uncertain. Deletions cut 1 base from V and 2 bases from J, with 4 bases between. The CDR3 runs 13 residues. CDR1 MDHEN and CDR2 SYDVKM come from the germline V gene. The CDR3 here is CASSLSYTDTQYF. CDR3 DNA sequence: TGTGCCAGCAGTTTATCCTACACAGATACGCAGTATTTT.

There are many counts of this clonotype. The chain couples TRBV20-1 to TRBJ1-3, with D possibly being TRBD1 (5 bases). The V end was cut by 1 base, the J end by 3 bases, with 10 bases between. CDR3 size: 14 residues. Germline V gene lookup returns CDR1 DFQATT and CDR2 SNEGSKA (reference sequence). The CDR3 DNA follows: TGCAGTGCTAGAGTCAGGGAGAATGGAAACACCATATATTTT. Amino acids: CSARVRENGNTIYF.

This clonotype has at least ten counts. The rearrangement joins TRBV12-3 or TRBV12-4 to TRBJ2-1, with a tentative D call TRBD2 (7 bases). Trimming left V 7 bases short and J 4 bases short, with 17 bases between. There are 15 residues in the CDR3. Here the CDR3 DNA reads TGTGCCAGCAACCGTGGGGGGGGCAGATACAATGAGCAGTTCTTC. This encodes CASNRGGGRYNEQFF.

This clonotype was seen repeatedly, ten times or more. The CDR3 DNA is TGTGCCAGCAGCCCGGACATTAACACTGAAGCTTTCTTT. Protein product: CASSPDINTEAFF. The chain combines TRBV5-5 with TRBJ1-1; D may be TRBD1 (5 bases). This CDR3 has 13 amino acids. Germline CDR1 SGHKS, CDR2 YYEKEE (reference sequence). V shed 4 bases and J shed 2 bases, with 9 bases lying between them.

This clonotype has more than one count but fewer than ten. The genes are TRBV20-1 and TRBJ2-5, with 10 bases lining up with TRBD2. CDR3 length: 15 residues. V lost 3 bases, J lost 5 bases, and 9 bases stayed unmatched. Germline V gene sequence: CDR1 DFQATT, CDR2 SNEGSKA (reference sequence). CDR3 protein: CSARGSGGAGETQYF. CDR3 DNA: TGCAGTGCTAGGGGCAGCGGGGGGGCCGGTGAGACCCAGTACTTC.

This clonotype was recorded a few times. At one end, the junction sequence differs from germline, possibly due to a read error. V and J are TRBV12-5 and TRBJ2-1; no definite D call. This CDR3 spans 14 amino acids. The germline V gene encodes CDR1 LGHNT and CDR2 FRNRAP. The CDR3 reads CASALAVVYNEQFF. The CDR3 bases are TGTGCTAGTGCTTTGGCGGTCGTCTACAATGAGCAGTTCTTC.

The gene calls are TRBV18 and TRBJ2-5; D not resolved. The CDR3 loop spans 13 amino acids. Deletions cut 3 bases from V and 1 base from J, with 6 bases between. Germline V gene data show CDR1 as KGHSH and CDR2 as LQKENI. This chain's CDR3 is CASSPLSQETQYF. The DNA of the CDR3 is TGTGCCAGCTCACCGCTCAGCCAAGAGACCCAGTACTTC.

V usage is TRBV2 and J usage is TRBJ2-1; a weak D match, TRBD2 (6 bases). The CDR3 extends over 11 amino acids. The germline gives CDR1 SNHLY, CDR2 FYNNEI. The germline V and J ends were trimmed by 9 bases and 6 bases, with 9 bases remaining between them. As DNA, the CDR3 is TGTGCCAGGACAGCGGGCAATGAGCAGTTCTTC. This gives the protein CARTAGNEQFF. Drawing the rest from reference TRBV2 and TRBJ2-1, the complete variable domain is EPEVTQTPSHQVTQMGQEVILRCVPISNHLYFYWYRQILGQKVEFLVSFYNNEISEKSEIFDDQFSVERPDGSNFTLKIRSTKLEDSAMYFCARTAGNEQFFGPGTRLTVL.

This clonotype is labeled as medium-sized (0.01 to 0.1%). The chain employs TRBV7-7 and TRBJ2-5; 10 nucleotides align to TRBD2. This CDR3 has 17 residues. V gave up 5 bases and J gave up 0 bases; unmatched junction bases: 9. Germline V lookup: CDR1 SSHAT, CDR2 FNYEAQ (reference sequence). CDR3 residues: CASSPDSGGSNQETQYF. CDR3 bases: TGTGCCAGCAGCCCCGATAGCGGGGGGTCAAACCAAGAGACCCAGTACTTC.

The sample holds many counts of this clonotype. This chain joins TRBV7-6 and TRBJ1-5; D perhaps matches TRBD1 (5 bases). The CDR3 sequence is 17 residues long. Trimming stripped 5 bases from V and 6 bases from J, with 23 bases between. Germline loops: CDR1 SGHVS, CDR2 FNYEAQ. CDR3 loop: CASSPGVGYPTGQPQHF. The CDR3 coding sequence is TGTGCCAGCAGCCCGGGGGTGGGTTACCCAACAGGTCAGCCCCAGCATTTT.